The next 3 T cell receptor beta chains were all read from a single sample in a study of regulatory and conventional T cells in RAG deficiency. Conventional CD4+ T cells were sorted from blood as CD25-low CD127-high cells. This table comes from immunoSEQ multiplex PCR, and its TCRdb copy is limited to in-frame clones, with some not included. The sample lists some 23,000 clones; around 94% were seen once. In addition, the sample was reused for a study of regulatory T cells. According to that study: The PCR used 52 TRBV and 13 TRBJ primers.

Input material: CD4+ T cells sorted from blood. Receptors were obtained from a human donor in good health.

The gene calls are TRBV18 and TRBJ1-2; D is possibly TRBD1 (5 bases). Germline lookup yields CDR1 KGHSH and CDR2 LQKENI. CDR3 size: 16 residues. V lost 3 bases, J lost 4 bases, and 18 bases lay in between. The DNA of the CDR3 is TGTGCCAGCTCACCCTCAATTTCGACAGAACCCTATGGCTACACCTTC. It encodes CASSPSISTEPYGYTF.

The chain employs TRBV18 and TRBJ2-2; 8 positions match TRBD1. Germline V lookup: CDR1 KGHSH, CDR2 LQKENI. Trimming took 5 bases from V and 3 from J; bases not matched to a gene: 5. The CDR3 extends over 15 amino acids. In DNA, the CDR3 is TGTGCCAGCTCAGCTCAGGGGGCGGACACCGGGGAGCTGTTTTTT. Protein: CASSAQGADTGELFF.

The chain has TRBV10-3 and TRBJ2-7; the match to TRBD1 covers 7 bases. The CDR3 runs to 14 residues. V dropped 10 bases and J dropped 1; count of bases not matched to a gene: 10. From germline, CDR1 is ENHRY and CDR2 SYGVKD. The CDR3 is CATHPGTASYEQYF. In DNA, the CDR3 is TGTGCCACACACCCCGGGACAGCTTCCTACGAGCAGTACTTC.